The next 15 T cell receptor beta chains were all read from a single sample in a study of shared clonotypes between healthy human individuals (dated by TCRdb to the early 2020s). Library construction relied on the immunoSEQ multiplex PCR assay. What TCRdb holds here is the immuneACCESS table cut down to in-frame rearrangements. Part of the clones is not present; checked against another copy, under half of the missing clones reflect an unresolved V gene, and the others are unexplained. The sample records over 2,000,000 clones, around 93% of which are singletons. The ten largest clones capture roughly 1.7% of the sample. CD8 naive samples were CD45RO-negative cells positively selected for CCR7, giving a CD45RA+CCR7+ population that excluded TemRA cells. Sequencing was done on a sample of naive CD8+ T cells from PBMCs. What the cell subset or site label conveys for this sample: CD45RA+CCR7+. These receptor sequences come from a man between 18 and 35 years old in good health. Some clones in this sample may be carry-over from other donors' samples.

V usage is TRBV6-5 and J usage is TRBJ2-3, with D perhaps assigned TRBD1 or TRBD2 (5 bases each). The germline V gene has CDR1 MNHEY and CDR2 SVGAGI. V was pared by 4 bases and J by 4 bases, with 15 bases between. This CDR3 has 15 amino acids. CDR3: CASSLGLAYPDTQYF. As DNA, the CDR3 is TGTGCCAGCAGTTTGGGGCTAGCCTACCCAGATACGCAGTATTTT.

The chain has TRBV5-1 and TRBJ2-3, with 9 bases aligning to TRBD2. CDR1 is SGHRS, CDR2 YFSETQ, per germline. The CDR3 extends over 16 amino acids. V trimming: 4 bases; J trimming: 3 bases; junction bases outside the gene matches: 9. The CDR3 DNA reads TGCGCCAGCAGCCAAAGGCTAGCGGGAATTACAGATACGCAGTATTTT. Translating it yields CASSQRLAGITDTQYF.

The chain links TRBV5-1 to TRBJ2-1; the D is unclear. The CDR3 length is 17 residues. The ends were cut back, 3 bases at V and 0 bases at J, with 16 bases in the middle. From germline, CDR1 is SGHRS and CDR2 YFSETQ. This chain's CDR3 is CASSSTSFRPSYNEQFF. CDR3 DNA sequence: TGCGCCAGCAGCTCGACTTCCTTTCGGCCCTCCTACAATGAGCAGTTCTTC.

V is TRBV5-1 and J is TRBJ1-1, with 7 bases that match TRBD1. V was pared by 4 bases and J by 5 bases, with 11 bases of the junction left unmatched. Germline V lookup: CDR1 SGHRS, CDR2 YFSETQ. The CDR3 is made up of 15 amino acids. In DNA form, the CDR3 reads TGCGCCAGCAGCCTGGGAACAGGGGCCTGGACTGAAGCTTTCTTT. It yields the protein CASSLGTGAWTEAFF.

CDR3 amino acids: CASSLLRGSSEQFF. DNA of the CDR3: TGTGCCAGCAGCTTGTTGCGGGGTAGTAGTGAGCAGTTCTTC. The rearrangement links TRBV7-3 to TRBJ2-1; weak D call: TRBD2 (6 bases). The CDR3 runs 14 residues. The V end lost 3 bases, the J end lost 9 bases, and 15 bases lay between the germline ends. Per germline, CDR1 SGHTA and CDR2 FQGTGA.

The gene calls are TRBV9 and TRBJ2-7; D is ambiguous. The CDR3 length is 14 residues. The V gene's germline CDR1 is SGDLS and CDR2 YYNGEE. Trimming stripped 4 bases from V and 2 bases from J, with 13 bases between. This CDR3 reads CASSPGPNPYEQYF. For the CDR3, the DNA is TGTGCCAGCAGCCCCGGTCCTAACCCCTACGAGCAGTACTTC.

V and J are TRBV7-3 and TRBJ2-1; 16 nucleotides align to TRBD2. V lost 1 base to trimming and J lost 7 bases; unmatched junction nucleotides: 4. Germline V gene lookup returns CDR1 SGHTA and CDR2 FQGTGA. The CDR3 consists of 17 residues. This CDR3 reads CASSLIPGLAGGNEQFF. The CDR3 nucleotides are TGTGCCAGCAGCTTAATCCCGGGACTAGCGGGAGGGAATGAGCAGTTCTTC.

In this sample, this clone turned up once. The DNA of the CDR3 is TGTGCCAGCAGCCCGGAAATTACAGCCCCCACTGAAGCTTTCTTT. Amino acids: CASSPEITAPTEAFF. The chain combines TRBV14 with TRBJ1-1; unclear D gene. The CDR3 sequence is 15 residues long. Germline V gene sequence: CDR1 SGHDN, CDR2 FVKESK. Trimming shortened V by 4 bases and J by 4 bases, and 16 bases separated the two germline ends.

The chain links TRBV4-3 to TRBJ1-2, with a tentative D call TRBD1 (6 bases). Germline lookup yields CDR1 LGHNA and CDR2 YSLEER. The CDR3 spans 14 residues. Between the trimmed V and J ends, which lost 4 bases and 8 bases, there was a span of 17 bases. The CDR3 DNA reads TGCGCCAGCAGCCGGCACAGGGAAGGTGGGGGCTACACCTTC. It specifies CASSRHREGGGYTF.

This chain links TRBV25-1 with TRBJ2-7; perhaps TRBD2 as D (5 bases). The CDR3 runs 14 residues. V was shortened by 0 bases and J by 7 bases, with 13 bases between the two germline ends. CDR1 is MGHDK, CDR2 SYGVNS, per germline. The CDR3 reads CASSEYRTSGEQYF. CDR3 in DNA: TGTGCCAGCAGTGAATATAGGACGAGCGGAGAGCAGTACTTC.

The chain joins TRBV18 to TRBJ1-2; D call uncertain. The CDR3 consists of 13 residues. The V end lost 10 bases, the J end lost 2 bases, and 14 bases lay between the germline ends. In germline, CDR1 is KGHSH, CDR2 LQKENI. The CDR3 DNA follows: TGTGCCACCCACCCTGGGGTCAACTATGGCTACACCTTC. It codes for CATHPGVNYGYTF.

This chain joins TRBV7-9 and TRBJ2-3; the match to TRBD1 covers 8 bases. Germline V gives CDR1 SEHNR, CDR2 FQNEAQ (reference sequence). The junction had 6 bases not matched to a gene; V was cut back by 1 base and J by 3 bases. The CDR3 has 16 residues. CDR3 sequence reads: CASSLGSGGPTDTQYF. The CDR3 DNA is TGTGCCAGCAGCTTAGGGTCAGGGGGCCCTACAGATACGCAGTATTTT.

V usage is TRBV7-8 and J usage is TRBJ2-7, with a possible D match to TRBD2 (6 bases). The germline CDR1 and CDR2 sequences are SGHVS and FQNEAQ. Trimming took 4 bases from V and 2 from J, leaving 15 bases between them. CDR3 length equals 15 residues. The CDR3 DNA reads as TGTGCCAGCAGCTCGCCGCGAGCGGGCCCCTACGAGCAGTACTTC. Its protein product is CASSSPRAGPYEQYF.

The chain is built from TRBV5-1 and TRBJ1-2; D perhaps matches TRBD1 (5 bases). With 3 bases removed from V and 4 bases from J, the gap between germline ends came to 19 bases. The CDR3 is made up of 16 amino acids. The germline CDR1 and CDR2 sequences are SGHRS and YFSETQ. The CDR3 DNA reads TGCGCCAGCAGCTCATCACAGAACACAGGCATCTATGGCTACACCTTC. It codes for CASSSSQNTGIYGYTF.

The chain recombines TRBV19 with TRBJ2-7; possibly TRBD1 for D (5 bases). Germline CDR1 LNHDA, CDR2 SQIVND (reference sequence). The CDR3 extends over 15 amino acids. The V and J ends lost 4 bases and 0 bases respectively, with 13 bases between them. The CDR3 protein is CASSKGAHSSYEQYF. Written as DNA, the CDR3 is TGTGCCAGTAGTAAAGGGGCCCACTCCTCCTACGAGCAGTACTTC.